Following are 22 T cell receptor beta chains from one sample sequenced in a study of blood T cell repertoires in COVID-19. Assay: immunoSEQ multiplex PCR; the TCRdb copy retains only in-frame clones and omits some. Among roughly 62,000 clones listed, roughly 84% were seen once. The specimen sequenced was peripheral blood. The receptors were gathered from a man between 25 and 39 years old with COVID-19, enrolled during active disease.

The genes are TRBV6-5 and TRBJ2-1, with TRBD1 matching 8 bases. Germline loops: CDR1 MNHEY, CDR2 SVGAGI. Trimming at V came to 8 bases and at J to 4 bases, leaving 7 bases not matched to a gene. The CDR3 length is 14 residues. For the CDR3, the DNA is TGTGCCAGCGCACGGACAGGGAGTTACAATGAGCAGTTCTTC. It encodes CASARTGSYNEQFF.

This clone appeared a single time. The chain combines TRBV4-1 with TRBJ2-7; TRBD1 matches at 8 bases. The germline gives CDR1 MGHRA, CDR2 YSYEKL. Trimming took 4 bases from V and 0 from J; bases not matched to a gene: 8. The CDR3 is 16 amino acids. The chain's CDR3 is CASSRGTGTSSYEQYF. CDR3 in DNA: TGCGCCAGCAGCCGTGGGACAGGAACCAGCTCCTACGAGCAGTACTTC.

Here the CDR3 DNA reads TGTGCCAGCTCACCGCTGGACAGGGGTGTTACAGATACGCAGTATTTT. Encoded protein: CASSPLDRGVTDTQYF. This rearrangement joins TRBV18 to TRBJ2-3; 9 bases align to TRBD1. The CDR3 totals 16 residues. J was trimmed by 3 bases and V by 3 bases; bases with no gene match: 7. The germline gives CDR1 KGHSH, CDR2 LQKENI.

The chain uses TRBV18 and TRBJ1-3; D gene uncertain. V was cut by 6 bases and J by 0 bases, with 6 bases left in between. Germline CDR1 is KGHSH and CDR2 is LQKENI. The CDR3 runs 13 residues. The CDR3 DNA follows: TGTGCCAGCTCTGAGGGCTCTGGAAACACCATATATTTT. Protein: CASSEGSGNTIYF.

The gene calls are TRBV24-1 and TRBJ2-1; D may be TRBD2 (6 bases). Germline V gene data show CDR1 as KGHDR and CDR2 as SFDVKD. With 0 bases removed from V and 7 bases from J, the gap between germline ends came to 15 bases. The length of the CDR3 is 16 residues. Here the CDR3 DNA reads TGTGCCACCAGTGATTTGAGTAGCGGTCGCGGGAATGAGCAGTTCTTC. This encodes CATSDLSSGRGNEQFF.

V usage is TRBV28 and J usage is TRBJ1-4; the D gene is possibly TRBD1 (5 bases). Trimming stripped 5 bases from V and 8 bases from J, with 15 bases between. The CDR3 contains 14 residues. Germline values: CDR1 MDHEN, CDR2 SYDVKM. The CDR3 protein is CASSLGTGIEKLFF. The CDR3 bases are TGTGCCAGCAGTCTAGGTACAGGAATCGAAAAACTGTTTTTT.

Only one count was recorded for this clone. The V gene is TRBV11-3, the J gene TRBJ1-1, with D unresolved. V was cut by 3 bases and J by 0 bases, with 5 bases left in between. This CDR3 has 13 amino acids. Germline V gene sequence: CDR1 SGHNT, CDR2 YENEEA. CDR3 coding DNA: TGTGCCAGCAGCTTGAGAGTGAACACTGAAGCTTTCTTT. This sequence encodes CASSLRVNTEAFF.

The chain joins TRBV4-2 to TRBJ2-7, with 11 positions matching TRBD2. Trimming at V came to 3 bases and at J to 4 bases, leaving 5 bases not matched to a gene. The CDR3 has 15 amino acids. Germline values: CDR1 LGHNA, CDR2 YNFKEQ. This CDR3 reads CASSHGTSGNYEQYF. The DNA of the CDR3 is TGTGCCAGCAGCCACGGGACTAGCGGTAATTACGAGCAGTACTTC.

The rearrangement joins TRBV5-1 to TRBJ1-3; TRBD1 is a possible D gene (5 bases). Germline CDR1 SGHRS, CDR2 YFSETQ. This CDR3 comprises 15 residues. V lost 2 bases, J lost 0 bases, and 9 bases lay in between. The CDR3 coding sequence is TGCGCCAGCAGCTTTGACAGACTCTCTGGAAACACCATATATTTT. Amino acids: CASSFDRLSGNTIYF.

This chain uses TRBV27 with TRBJ2-7, with TRBD2 matching 8 bases. CDR3 length: 13 amino acids. Losses at the gene ends were 6 bases for V and 0 bases for J; bases not matched to a gene: 1. CDR1 is MNHEY, CDR2 SMNVEV, per germline (reference sequence). The CDR3 spells CASRGTSSYEQYF. Here the CDR3 DNA reads TGTGCCAGCAGGGGGACTAGCTCCTACGAGCAGTACTTC.

As to this clone: Germline and junction disagree at one end, which may indicate a read error. V and J are TRBV4-1 and TRBJ2-6; TRBD1 is a possible D gene (5 bases). The length of the CDR3 is 19 residues. The germline CDR1 and CDR2 sequences are MGHRA and YSYEKL. The CDR3 DNA follows: TGCGCCAGCACCCAAAGTGGGGTTGGGGCATTGACTGGGGCCAACGTCCTGACTTTC. It is translated as CASTQSGVGALTGANVLTF.

The chain couples TRBV7-6 to TRBJ1-1; 8 nucleotides match TRBD1. Germline V gene lookup returns CDR1 SGHVS and CDR2 FNYEAQ. The CDR3 spans 15 residues. The trim removed 4 bases at V and 1 base at J, leaving 5 bases unmatched. In DNA form, the CDR3 reads TGTGCCAGCAGCTCTTCACAGGGGGGGAACACTGAAGCTTTCTTT. Translation gives CASSSSQGGNTEAFF.

The chain is built from TRBV9 and TRBJ2-3; D may be TRBD2 (5 bases). CDR3 length: 15 residues. V was cut by 2 bases and J by 0 bases, with 10 bases left in between. Looked up from germline, CDR1 is SGDLS and CDR2 is YYNGEE. This CDR3 is CASSVSATSTDTQYF. DNA of the CDR3: TGTGCCAGCAGCGTTAGCGCCACTAGCACAGATACGCAGTATTTT.

The J gene is TRBJ2-4, the V gene TRBV10-3, with a weak D call TRBD2 (6 bases). The V end was cut by 6 bases, the J end by 7 bases, with 13 bases between. The CDR3 loop spans 13 amino acids. The germline CDR1 and CDR2 sequences are ENHRY and SYGVKD. In DNA form, the CDR3 reads TGTGCCATCAGCCGGGAGCTACTGAACATTCAGTACTTC. It translates to CAISRELLNIQYF.

The chain links TRBV29-1 to TRBJ2-1, with 7 bases fitting TRBD1. The CDR3 is 14 amino acids. Trimming at V came to 6 bases and at J to 5 bases, leaving 10 bases not matched to a gene. Germline V lookup: CDR1 SQVTM, CDR2 ANQGSEA. The CDR3 bases are TGCAGCGTCCTAACCGGGACAGCCAACAATGAGCAGTTCTTC. Amino acid sequence: CSVLTGTANNEQFF.

This chain joins TRBV9 and TRBJ2-5; tentative D call: TRBD1 (5 bases). V was trimmed by 2 bases and J by 1 base, leaving 9 bases between them. The CDR3 length is 14 residues. Germline V lookup: CDR1 SGDLS, CDR2 YYNGEE. The CDR3 DNA follows: TGTGCCAGCAGCGTTCAAGGGGCCCAAGAGACCCAGTACTTC. It yields the protein CASSVQGAQETQYF.

Remarks on this clone: At one end, the junction sequence differs from germline, possibly due to a read error. The CDR3 is CASSLAGAYEQYF. In DNA form, the CDR3 reads TGTGCCAGCAGCCTAGCGGGAGCCTACGAGCAGTACTTC. This sequence joins TRBV7-8 and TRBJ2-7; 10 bases are a match to TRBD2. CDR3 length: 13 residues. Germline lookup yields CDR1 SGHVS and CDR2 FQNEAQ.

The CDR3 reads CASSREASGRAGSDTQYF. In nucleotides, the CDR3 is TGTGCCAGTAGCCGCGAGGCTAGCGGGAGGGCCGGTTCAGATACGCAGTATTTT. This chain joins TRBV19 and TRBJ2-3; TRBD2 aligns across 12 bases. In germline, CDR1 is LNHDA, CDR2 SQIVND (reference sequence). The CDR3 runs to 18 residues. V trimming: 6 bases; J trimming: 4 bases; junction bases outside the gene matches: 14.

The chain recombines TRBV5-4 with TRBJ2-2; D perhaps matches TRBD1 (7 bases). V lost 4 bases and J lost 5, with 21 bases in between. The CDR3 totals 17 residues. Germline V gene data show CDR1 as SGHNT and CDR2 as YYREEE (reference sequence). CDR3 DNA sequence: TGTGCCAGCAGCCCCACACCGGCAGGGGGGAGGACCGGGGAGCTGTTTTTT. Encoded protein: CASSPTPAGGRTGELFF.

The chain recombines TRBV19 with TRBJ1-5; 7 nucleotides match TRBD1. The J segment lost 6 bases and the V segment lost 7 bases, leaving 6 bases of the junction unmatched. CDR3 size: 13 residues. Per the germline V gene, CDR1 is LNHDA and CDR2 is SQIVND (reference sequence). DNA of the CDR3: TGTGCCAGTACCTCCACAGGGGTTCAGCCCCAGCATTTT. It specifies CASTSTGVQPQHF.

This clone was observed a few times. The V and J genes are TRBV4-2 and TRBJ1-5; D possibly corresponds to TRBD1 (6 bases). Trimming stripped 3 bases from V and 7 bases from J, with 10 bases between. This CDR3 is built from 13 residues. Germline V gene sequence: CDR1 LGHNA, CDR2 YNFKEQ. The CDR3 DNA reads TGTGCCAGCAGCCAGGGGGCCTGGCAGCCCCAGCATTTT. Protein product: CASSQGAWQPQHF.

The rearrangement uses TRBV7-3 and TRBJ2-3; 8 bases align to TRBD2. The CDR3 loop spans 16 amino acids. CDR1 and CDR2 (germline): SGHTA, FQGTGA. The junction had 9 bases not matched to a gene; V was cut back by 2 bases and J by 5 bases. The CDR3 sequence is CASSLLGGRIGDTQYF. The CDR3, as DNA: TGTGCCAGCAGCTTACTGGGCGGGAGGATAGGAGATACGCAGTATTTT.